These 17 T cell receptor beta chains were all obtained from the same sample, sequenced in a study of blood T cell repertoires in COVID-19. Assay: immunoSEQ multiplex PCR; the TCRdb copy retains only in-frame clones and omits some. The sample comprises approximately 97,000 clones, about 90% of which are singletons, and around 5% rests with the top ten. The sequenced sample consisted of peripheral blood. These receptors came from a woman in her fifties or sixties with COVID-19, enrolled during active disease.

The chain has TRBV7-2 and TRBJ2-7, with 7 bases lining up with TRBD2. Germline CDR1 is SGHTA and CDR2 is FQGNSA. CDR3 length equals 17 residues. J was trimmed by 2 bases and V by 1 base; bases with no gene match: 11. In nucleotides, the CDR3 is TGTGCCAGCAGCTTAGAACGTCACCGGGGAGGGGCCTACGAGCAGTACTTC. Protein: CASSLERHRGGAYEQYF.

The V gene is TRBV5-1, the J gene TRBJ2-5; 12 bases match TRBD1. Germline assignment: CDR1 SGHRS and CDR2 YFSETQ. V trimming: 4 bases; J trimming: 6 bases; junction bases outside the gene matches: 7. This CDR3 comprises 15 residues. CDR3 in amino acids: CASSTGTGGLKTQYF. As DNA, the CDR3 is TGCGCCAGCAGCACCGGGACAGGGGGCTTGAAGACCCAGTACTTC.

The V call is TRBV10-3, the J call TRBJ2-1; 11 nucleotides line up with TRBD2. Germline V CDR1 and CDR2: ENHRY, SYGVKD. V gave up 6 bases and J gave up 1 base; unmatched junction bases: 2. This CDR3 contains 15 residues. CDR3 region: CAIRPSGGSYNEQFF. CDR3 sequence (DNA): TGTGCCATCAGACCTAGCGGGGGGTCCTACAATGAGCAGTTCTTC.

The V gene is TRBV5-5, the J gene TRBJ1-6; TRBD1 agrees at 9 bases. CDR3 length: 17 amino acids. V trimming: 1 base; J trimming: 7 bases; junction bases outside the gene matches: 9. The germline gives CDR1 SGHKS, CDR2 YYEKEE (reference sequence). CDR3 amino acids: CASSLWVGQGGNSPLHF. CDR3 DNA sequence: TGTGCCAGCAGCTTGTGGGTGGGACAGGGAGGAAATTCACCCCTCCACTTT.

V usage is TRBV3-1 (or the pseudogene TRBV3-2) and J usage is TRBJ2-7; 7 positions agree with TRBD1. With V trimmed by 6 bases and J by 5 bases, 10 bases remained unmatched. This CDR3 contains 14 residues. Germline assignment: CDR1 LGHDT and CDR2 YNNKEL (reference sequence). The CDR3 nucleotides read TGTGCCAGCAGACTACGACAGGGTCCTAACGAGCAGTACTTC. This encodes CASRLRQGPNEQYF.

The V call is TRBV6-5, the J call TRBJ2-2; D may be TRBD2 (5 bases). V lost 7 bases, J lost 7 bases, and 10 bases lay in between. CDR1 and CDR2 (germline): MNHEY, SVGAGI. CDR3 size: 12 residues. CDR3 in DNA: TGTGCCAGCAATCGGGAAGTCGGGGAGCTGTTTTTT. This sequence encodes CASNREVGELFF.

This clone was detected only once. This chain links TRBV3-1 (or the pseudogene TRBV3-2) with TRBJ1-4, with 9 nucleotides matching TRBD1. Germline CDR1 and CDR2: LGHDT and YNNKEL (reference sequence). The CDR3 extends over 15 amino acids. Losses at the gene ends were 3 bases for V and 7 bases for J; bases not matched to a gene: 6. CDR3 coding DNA: TGTGCCAGCAGCCATCAACAGGGGGCGAGTGAAAAACTGTTTTTT. Protein: CASSHQQGASEKLFF.

This clone was seen a handful of times. J is TRBJ2-7 and V is TRBV6-5; TRBD1 agrees at 9 bases. The CDR3 is made up of 14 amino acids. Germline trimming cut 6 bases from V and 3 bases from J; bases unmatched to any gene: 6. The germline gives CDR1 MNHEY, CDR2 SVGAGI. DNA of the CDR3: TGTGCCAGCAGCCCGGCGGGACAGGGCTACGAGCAGTACTTC. Its translation is CASSPAGQGYEQYF.

Of note for this clone: In the same sample, other DNA sequences code for this CDR3. The genes are TRBV3-1 (or the pseudogene TRBV3-2) and TRBJ2-5; tentatively, D is TRBD2 (5 bases). V shed 4 bases and J shed 5 bases, with 8 bases lying between them. This CDR3 spans 12 amino acids. Germline-derived CDR1 and CDR2 are LGHDT and YNNKEL (reference sequence). In DNA, the CDR3 is TGTGCCAGCAGCCCGAGAGGGGAGACCCAGTACTTC. Translated, it gives CASSPRGETQYF.

This chain connects TRBV18 to TRBJ2-7; TRBD2 agrees at 14 bases. J was trimmed by 3 bases and V by 3 bases; bases with no gene match: 1. Germline CDR1 reads KGHSH; CDR2 reads LQKENI. CDR3 length: 15 amino acids. DNA for the CDR3: TGTGCCAGCTCACCGGGGACTAGCGGGGGCTACGAGCAGTACTTC. This encodes CASSPGTSGGYEQYF.

The V gene is TRBV6-1, the J gene TRBJ2-3, with D unresolved. The V gene's germline CDR1 is MNHNS and CDR2 SASEGT. The CDR3 sequence is 14 residues long. Trimming took 3 bases from V and 0 from J, leaving 7 bases between them. Here the CDR3 DNA reads TGTGCCAGCAGTGACAAGACTAGCACAGATACGCAGTATTTT. Translation: CASSDKTSTDTQYF.

This chain uses TRBV6-6 with TRBJ2-5, with D uncertain. V dropped 5 bases and J dropped 4 bases, with 11 bases sitting between them. Germline loops: CDR1 MNHNY, CDR2 SVGAGI (reference sequence). This CDR3 comprises 13 residues. This CDR3 is CASSPTVGETQYF. The CDR3 DNA sequence: TGTGCCAGCAGTCCTACGGTCGGAGAGACCCAGTACTTC.

The CDR3 bases are TGTGCCAGCAGCTTTCAAGACAGGGTGGGCCATGGCTACACCTTC. As protein: CASSFQDRVGHGYTF. This chain links TRBV11-2 with TRBJ1-2; 7 bases line up with TRBD1. Germline values: CDR1 SGHAT, CDR2 FQNNGV. The CDR3 length is 15 residues. Losses at the gene ends were 3 bases for V and 6 bases for J; bases not matched to a gene: 10.

The chain joins TRBV30 to TRBJ2-7; a possible D gene is TRBD1 (6 bases). With 2 bases removed from V and 6 bases from J, the gap between germline ends came to 11 bases. Per germline, CDR1 GTSNPN and CDR2 SVGIG (reference sequence). The CDR3 covers 12 residues. The CDR3 DNA reads TGTGCCTGGAGTTTACAGGGCGTCGAGCAGTACTTC. Amino acids: CAWSLQGVEQYF.

This clone was found once. This chain uses TRBV7-2 with TRBJ2-3, with D hard to call. V was clipped by 5 bases and J by 4 bases, with 10 bases between them. The CDR3 extends over 13 amino acids. Germline V lookup: CDR1 SGHTA, CDR2 FQGNSA. The CDR3 nucleotides are TGTGCCAGCAGCCCTCTAGTGGCAGATACGCAGTATTTT. It codes for CASSPLVADTQYF.

The chain combines TRBV30 with TRBJ1-1; D remains ambiguous. Germline CDR1 reads GTSNPN; CDR2 reads SVGIG (reference sequence). Trimming stripped 5 bases from V and 5 bases from J, with 9 bases between. The CDR3 sequence is 11 residues long. DNA for the CDR3: TGTGCCTGGGCTCGAGGAACTGAAGCTTTCTTT. Amino acids: CAWARGTEAFF.

V is TRBV25-1 and J is TRBJ2-5, with 13 bases aligning to TRBD2. V dropped 8 bases and J dropped 5; count of bases not matched to a gene: 5. Germline-derived CDR1 and CDR2 are MGHDK and SYGVNS. The CDR3 spans 14 residues. CDR3 bases: TGTGCCAGCCGCTGGACTAGCGGGGGTGAGACCCAGTACTTC. Its protein product is CASRWTSGGETQYF.